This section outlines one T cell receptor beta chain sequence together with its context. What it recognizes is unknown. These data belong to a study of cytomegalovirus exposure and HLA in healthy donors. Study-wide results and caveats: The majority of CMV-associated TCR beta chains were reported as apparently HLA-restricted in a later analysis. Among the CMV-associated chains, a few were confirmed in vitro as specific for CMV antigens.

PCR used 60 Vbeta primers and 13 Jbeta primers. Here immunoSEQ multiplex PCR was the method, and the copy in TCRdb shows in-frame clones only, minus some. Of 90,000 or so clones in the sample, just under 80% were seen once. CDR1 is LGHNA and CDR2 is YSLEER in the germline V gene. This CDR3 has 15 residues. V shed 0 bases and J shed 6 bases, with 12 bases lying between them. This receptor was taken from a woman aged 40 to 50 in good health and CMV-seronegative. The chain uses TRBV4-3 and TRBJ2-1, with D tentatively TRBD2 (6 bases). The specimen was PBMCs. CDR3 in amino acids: CASSQEGLAANEQFF. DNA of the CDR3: TGCGCCAGCAGCCAAGAGGGGTTAGCGGCCAATGAGCAGTTCTTC.